This is a list of T cell receptor beta chains from one sample in a study of T cell responses to AZD1222 COVID-19 vaccine. The data were produced by immunoSEQ multiplex PCR, yet TCRdb's version contains in-frame clones alone and is incomplete. The top ten hold 4.4% of the sample, which has 100,000 to 150,000 clones, about nine tenths seen once. The material sequenced was peripheral blood, taken on day 0 of MenACWY control vaccination. The receptor source for this set is an adult in good health. Each CDR3 is given with its conserved first and last residue. Each record gives: V gene, J gene, D gene, clone size, CDR3 DNA, CDR3 protein. D genes are given only for firm matches. Where a row states a size, it is once, few, many or the class of an expanded clone; other rows omit it.

>TRBV5-1|TRBJ2-2|TRBD2|-
TGCGCCAGCAGCTTATCACTAGCGGGAGGGCCTCCCGGGGAGCTGTTTTTT
CASSLSLAGGPPGELFF
>TRBV7-9|TRBJ2-7|-|-
TGTGCCAGCAGCTTACCCTCCCGCGAGCAGTACTTC
CASSLPSREQYF
>TRBV28|TRBJ1-5|-|few
TGTGCCAGCAGACTACAGGGACAAGGCAATCAGCCCCAGCATTTT
CASRLQGQGNQPQHF
>TRBV15|TRBJ2-1|-|-
TGTGCCACCAGCAGAGGGGGCTACAATGAGCAGTTCTTC
CATSRGGYNEQFF
>TRBV15|TRBJ2-5|-|-
TGTGCCACCAGCAGAGATTGGACAGCGAGTCAAGAGACCCAGTACTTC
CATSRDWTASQETQYF
>TRBV7-8|TRBJ1-2|-|-
TGTGCCAGCAGCTTAGTCAGTGCTCAAGGCTATGGCTACACCTTC
CASSLVSAQGYGYTF
>TRBV28|TRBJ1-5|-|-
TGTGCCAGCAATTGGGGAGATAGCAATCAGCCCCAGCATTTT
CASNWGDSNQPQHF
>TRBV18|TRBJ1-3|TRBD1|-
TGTGCCAGCTCACCAATACTCAACAGGGGCTCTGGAAACACCATATATTTT
CASSPILNRGSGNTIYF
>TRBV6-5|TRBJ1-3|-|-
TGTGCCAGCCTATCACCCTCTGGAAACACCATATATTTT
CASLSPSGNTIYF
>TRBV28|TRBJ2-3|TRBD2|-
TGTGCCATCCGAGCTAGCGGGGGTTTAGATACGCAGTATTTT
CAIRASGGLDTQYF
>TRBV10-3|TRBJ2-3|-|-
TGTGCCATCGCGCGTTACACAGATACGCAGTATTTT
CAIARYTDTQYF
>TRBV27|TRBJ2-7|TRBD2|few
TGTGCCAGCAGTCTCACCGGGACTAGCGACGAGCAGTACTTC
CASSLTGTSDEQYF
>TRBV27|TRBJ1-1|TRBD1|-
TGTGCCAGCAGTTCGTCGAGGACAGGGAAGATCTCCACTGAAGCTTTCTTT
CASSSSRTGKISTEAFF
>TRBV6-5|TRBJ2-1|-|-
TGTGCCAGCAGGCCTGGGACCACCTCCTACAATGAGCAGTTCTTC
CASRPGTTSYNEQFF
>TRBV5-8|TRBJ1-6|-|once
TGTGCCAGCAGCTTGGTTGACCTGCGAAATTCACCCCTCCACTTT
CASSLVDLRNSPLHF
>TRBV9|TRBJ1-2|-|-
TGTGCCAGCAGCGTCCAGACCTATGGCTACACCTTC
CASSVQTYGYTF
>TRBV6-5|TRBJ2-7|TRBD2|-
TGTGCCAGCCAGGAAGTAGCGGGAGAGTGGTACGAGCAGTACTTC
CASQEVAGEWYEQYF
>TRBV4-3|TRBJ1-2|-|-
TGCGCCAGCAGCCAAGTACCCGACAGTAGCTATGGCTACACCTTC
CASSQVPDSSYGYTF